Given below is one TCR beta chain in context. Germline loops: CDR1 SGHRS, CDR2 YFSETQ. The germline V and J ends were trimmed by 4 bases and 4 bases, with 17 bases remaining between them. The CDR3 is made up of 15 amino acids. This sample is drawn from a study of blood T cell repertoires in COVID-19. About the study: Some COVID-19 samples were acute and others convalescent; all came from the United States, Italy and Spain. PBMCs, B-cell-depleted T cells, or T cells were the source of the cDNA or gDNA that made up the material.

In the study's own analysis: Estimation of nucleated cell counts was performed using reference gene primer amplification. Generated by immunoSEQ multiplex PCR, the TCRdb table keeps only in-frame clones and is missing some. V and J calls and clone size are as listed in that table; D and trimming were resolved from the DNA. The sample shows 310,000 or so clones, 83% of them seen only once. The receptor's source is a woman aged 45 to 65 with acute or convalescent COVID-19. Sequenced sample: peripheral blood. The chain joins TRBV5-1 to TRBJ1-1, with D perhaps matching TRBD1 (6 bases). The CDR3 protein is CASSPGRGGGTEAFF. CDR3 in DNA: TGCGCCAGCAGCCCCGGGAGGGGAGGGGGCACTGAAGCTTTCTTT.